One sample yielded the 17 T cell receptor beta chains listed below, sequenced in a study of blood T cells in healthy people across ages. Through a sample-barcoded 5' primer and a J-beta primer mix, a second PCR was run for roughly 7 to 11 cycles. One entry per CDR3 protein results from TCRdb running MiXCR on the 5' RACE reads. This sample carries over 450,000 distinct CDR3 sequences, about 24% of them seen once, and the ten largest clones take roughly 9.4%. These sequences were also reported in another study, on T cells of mothers and their children.

Sequenced input: blood. The receptor set was obtained from a boy younger than 18 in good health.

This clonotype was observed a few times. This chain joins TRBV28 and TRBJ1-2, with TRBD1 as a possible D gene (5 bases). This CDR3 region has 16 residues. CDR1 and CDR2 from the germline V gene are MDHEN and SYDVKM. The V end was cut by 6 bases, the J end by 4 bases, with 21 bases between. Here the CDR3 reads CASSMEGLQSGYGYTF. The CDR3 region has the DNA TGTGCCAGCAGCATGGAGGGACTCCAAAGCGGCTATGGCTACACCTTC.

There are a few counts of this clonotype. The chain carries TRBV5-5 and TRBJ1-1, with TRBD1 matching over 9 bases. The V segment lost 3 bases and the J segment 4 bases; nucleotides outside the gene matches: 10. Germline CDR1 reads SGHKS; CDR2 reads YYEKEE (reference sequence). The CDR3 has 16 amino acids. CDR3 nucleotides: TGTGCCAGCAGCTCAAACCTCCGGGACAGGGTCACTGAAGCTTTCTTT. This gives the protein CASSSNLRDRVTEAFF.

This chain joins TRBV6-5 and TRBJ1-1; D not certain. The germline V gene has CDR1 MNHEY and CDR2 SVGAGI. V was shortened by 10 bases and J by 4 bases, with 28 bases between the two germline ends. The CDR3 is made up of 17 amino acids. CDR3 DNA sequence: TGTGCCAACACTACTTTACTCCCTACTGCCTCAAGCACTGAAGCTTTCTTT. It specifies CANTTLLPTASSTEAFF.

V and J are TRBV6-2 or TRBV6-3 and TRBJ1-4, with 7 positions matching TRBD1. The CDR3 has 15 amino acids. CDR1 MNHEY and CDR2 SVGEGT come from the germline V gene. The ends lost 5 bases at V and 10 bases at J; junction bases unmatched: 13. In DNA, the CDR3 is TGTGCCAGCAGTGCGCGACAGGGATTGGTGCCAAAACTGTTTTTT. It encodes CASSARQGLVPKLFF.

This clonotype came up a few times. The rearrangement joins TRBV4-3 to TRBJ2-3; D is unclear. The CDR3 is 15 residues long. V lost 0 bases and J 2 bases, leaving 9 bases between the germline ends. Germline lookup yields CDR1 LGHNA and CDR2 YSLEER. The CDR3 spells CASSQEGQLTDTQYF. For the CDR3, the DNA is TGCGCCAGCAGCCAAGAAGGGCAGCTCACAGATACGCAGTATTTT.

The chain carries TRBV4-3 and TRBJ2-5; 12 bases map to TRBD2. V was pared by 0 bases and J by 4 bases, with 6 bases of the junction left unmatched. CDR1 and CDR2 (germline): LGHNA, YSLEER. The CDR3 has 17 amino acids. CDR3 protein: CASSQDPSGGERETQYF. CDR3 sequence (DNA): TGCGCCAGCAGCCAAGACCCTAGCGGGGGGGAACGAGAGACCCAGTACTTC.

The CDR3 here is CASSFIQGSSYEQYF. The CDR3 DNA reads as TGTGCCAGCAGTTTCATACAGGGGAGTTCCTACGAGCAGTACTTC. The V call is TRBV28, the J call TRBJ2-5, with TRBD1 matching 7 bases. With the DNA end fitting TRBJ2-7 better, the J assignment may be wrong. The V gene's germline CDR1 is MDHEN and CDR2 SYDVKM. The CDR3 consists of 15 residues.

The CDR3 DNA follows: TGTGCCAGCAGTCCCGGGAGGGGGCGAACCTACGAGCAGTACTTC. This sequence encodes CASSPGRGRTYEQYF. This rearrangement joins TRBV6-6 to TRBJ2-5, with D perhaps TRBD2 (8 bases). The better agreement between TRBJ2-7 and the DNA end casts doubt on the J call. There are 15 residues in the CDR3. CDR1 and CDR2 (germline): MNHNY, SVGAGI (reference sequence).

The sample holds a few counts of this clonotype. This chain links TRBV9 with TRBJ2-1; D not certain. V was trimmed by 1 base and J by 6 bases, leaving 5 bases between them. CDR1 and CDR2 (germline): SGDLS, YYNGEE. The CDR3 covers 12 residues. This CDR3 reads CASSVTGNEQFF. DNA for the CDR3: TGTGCCAGCAGCGTAACGGGCAATGAGCAGTTCTTC.

V usage is TRBV7-6 and J usage is TRBJ2-3, with a tentative D call TRBD2 (5 bases). Germline CDR1 and CDR2: SGHVS and FNYEAQ. The CDR3 runs to 14 residues. The V gene lost 5 bases and the J gene lost 4 bases, with 13 bases spanning the gap. The CDR3 DNA sequence: TGTGCCAGCAGCCAAGAGGGTTGGGCAGATACGCAGTATTTT. It translates to CASSQEGWADTQYF.

This chain uses TRBV14 with TRBJ2-5; a weak D match, TRBD2 (7 bases). The J call may be in error: the DNA end matches TRBJ2-1 better. Looked up from germline, CDR1 is SGHDN and CDR2 is FVKESK. CDR3 length: 15 residues. CDR3 region: CASSHVGGLWDEQFF. The CDR3 coding sequence is TGTGCCAGCAGCCACGTGGGGGGGCTTTGGGATGAGCAGTTCTTC.

The J gene is TRBJ1-4, the V gene TRBV20-1; a weak D match, TRBD1 (6 bases). The CDR3 has 14 residues. The V and J ends lost 4 bases and 5 bases respectively, with 14 bases between them. Germline CDR1 and CDR2: DFQATT and SNEGSKA (reference sequence). The CDR3 sequence: CSAIPDSKNEKLFF. Written as DNA, the CDR3 is TGCAGTGCTATCCCGGACAGCAAGAATGAAAAACTGTTTTTT.

The chain recombines TRBV7-9 with TRBJ2-7, with D tentatively TRBD2 (6 bases). Germline loops: CDR1 SEHNR, CDR2 FQNEAQ (reference sequence). The CDR3 loop spans 14 amino acids. The germline V and J ends were trimmed by 3 bases and 4 bases, with 13 bases remaining between them. The CDR3 here is CASSFGGNPYEQYF. The CDR3 coding sequence is TGTGCCAGCAGCTTTGGCGGGAACCCATACGAGCAGTACTTC.

This clonotype was seen at least ten times. The chain carries TRBV20-1 and TRBJ1-1; 8 nucleotides agree with TRBD1. With V trimmed by 1 base and J by 1 base, 2 bases remained unmatched. The CDR3 runs to 14 residues. CDR1 and CDR2 (germline): DFQATT, SNEGSKA (reference sequence). In DNA form, the CDR3 reads TGCAGTGCTAGAGCTCAGGGGGCGAACACTGAAGCTTTCTTT. Amino acids: CSARAQGANTEAFF.

This clonotype was detected a few times. The chain links TRBV5-1 to TRBJ1-3; weak D call: TRBD1 (6 bases). CDR1 and CDR2 from the germline V gene are SGHRS and YFSETQ. Trimming left V 3 bases short and J 4 bases short, with 11 bases between. CDR3 size: 14 residues. CDR3 bases: TGCGCCAGCAGCTCGACAGGTGCGGGAAACACCATATATTTT. This codes for CASSSTGAGNTIYF.

The V call is TRBV20-1, the J call TRBJ1-1; the D gene is possibly TRBD1 (6 bases). The CDR3 is 14 amino acids. Germline lookup yields CDR1 DFQATT and CDR2 SNEGSKA (reference sequence). V dropped 1 base and J dropped 3 bases, with 12 bases sitting between them. Written as DNA, the CDR3 is TGCAGTGCTAGAGGAGGAGGGGGAGACACTGAAGCTTTCTTT. This encodes CSARGGGGDTEAFF.

To note about this clonotype: As the CDR3 is not closed by the conserved phenylalanine or tryptophan, this likely results from a read error. The DNA is left out, because the CDR3 cannot be placed on it with certainty; the CDR3 is given as TCRdb lists it. The chain recombines TRBV11-2 with TRBJ1-5; the D segment call TRBD1 is taken from the table without a DNA check. The CDR3 is 21 residues long, counting both termini. Per germline, CDR1 SGHAT and CDR2 FQNNGV. The chain's CDR3 is CASSLVEETQYFGPGNQPQHL.